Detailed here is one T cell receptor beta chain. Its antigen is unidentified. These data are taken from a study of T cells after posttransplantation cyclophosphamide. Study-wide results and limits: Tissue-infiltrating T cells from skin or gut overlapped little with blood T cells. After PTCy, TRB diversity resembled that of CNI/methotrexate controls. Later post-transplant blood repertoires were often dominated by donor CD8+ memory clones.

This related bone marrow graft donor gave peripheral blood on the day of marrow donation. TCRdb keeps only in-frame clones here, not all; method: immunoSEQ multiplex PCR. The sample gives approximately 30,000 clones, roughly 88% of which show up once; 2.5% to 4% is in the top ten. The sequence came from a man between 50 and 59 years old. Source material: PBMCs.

The CDR3 here is CATSSQAGGNQPQHF. CDR3 in DNA: TGTGCCACCAGCAGCCAAGCAGGGGGCAATCAGCCCCAGCATTTT. The gene calls are TRBV15 and TRBJ1-5, with D possibly matching TRBD1 (6 bases). Deletions cut 3 bases from V and 2 bases from J, with 11 bases between. CDR3 length equals 15 residues. Germline CDR1 LNHNV, CDR2 YYDKDF (reference sequence).